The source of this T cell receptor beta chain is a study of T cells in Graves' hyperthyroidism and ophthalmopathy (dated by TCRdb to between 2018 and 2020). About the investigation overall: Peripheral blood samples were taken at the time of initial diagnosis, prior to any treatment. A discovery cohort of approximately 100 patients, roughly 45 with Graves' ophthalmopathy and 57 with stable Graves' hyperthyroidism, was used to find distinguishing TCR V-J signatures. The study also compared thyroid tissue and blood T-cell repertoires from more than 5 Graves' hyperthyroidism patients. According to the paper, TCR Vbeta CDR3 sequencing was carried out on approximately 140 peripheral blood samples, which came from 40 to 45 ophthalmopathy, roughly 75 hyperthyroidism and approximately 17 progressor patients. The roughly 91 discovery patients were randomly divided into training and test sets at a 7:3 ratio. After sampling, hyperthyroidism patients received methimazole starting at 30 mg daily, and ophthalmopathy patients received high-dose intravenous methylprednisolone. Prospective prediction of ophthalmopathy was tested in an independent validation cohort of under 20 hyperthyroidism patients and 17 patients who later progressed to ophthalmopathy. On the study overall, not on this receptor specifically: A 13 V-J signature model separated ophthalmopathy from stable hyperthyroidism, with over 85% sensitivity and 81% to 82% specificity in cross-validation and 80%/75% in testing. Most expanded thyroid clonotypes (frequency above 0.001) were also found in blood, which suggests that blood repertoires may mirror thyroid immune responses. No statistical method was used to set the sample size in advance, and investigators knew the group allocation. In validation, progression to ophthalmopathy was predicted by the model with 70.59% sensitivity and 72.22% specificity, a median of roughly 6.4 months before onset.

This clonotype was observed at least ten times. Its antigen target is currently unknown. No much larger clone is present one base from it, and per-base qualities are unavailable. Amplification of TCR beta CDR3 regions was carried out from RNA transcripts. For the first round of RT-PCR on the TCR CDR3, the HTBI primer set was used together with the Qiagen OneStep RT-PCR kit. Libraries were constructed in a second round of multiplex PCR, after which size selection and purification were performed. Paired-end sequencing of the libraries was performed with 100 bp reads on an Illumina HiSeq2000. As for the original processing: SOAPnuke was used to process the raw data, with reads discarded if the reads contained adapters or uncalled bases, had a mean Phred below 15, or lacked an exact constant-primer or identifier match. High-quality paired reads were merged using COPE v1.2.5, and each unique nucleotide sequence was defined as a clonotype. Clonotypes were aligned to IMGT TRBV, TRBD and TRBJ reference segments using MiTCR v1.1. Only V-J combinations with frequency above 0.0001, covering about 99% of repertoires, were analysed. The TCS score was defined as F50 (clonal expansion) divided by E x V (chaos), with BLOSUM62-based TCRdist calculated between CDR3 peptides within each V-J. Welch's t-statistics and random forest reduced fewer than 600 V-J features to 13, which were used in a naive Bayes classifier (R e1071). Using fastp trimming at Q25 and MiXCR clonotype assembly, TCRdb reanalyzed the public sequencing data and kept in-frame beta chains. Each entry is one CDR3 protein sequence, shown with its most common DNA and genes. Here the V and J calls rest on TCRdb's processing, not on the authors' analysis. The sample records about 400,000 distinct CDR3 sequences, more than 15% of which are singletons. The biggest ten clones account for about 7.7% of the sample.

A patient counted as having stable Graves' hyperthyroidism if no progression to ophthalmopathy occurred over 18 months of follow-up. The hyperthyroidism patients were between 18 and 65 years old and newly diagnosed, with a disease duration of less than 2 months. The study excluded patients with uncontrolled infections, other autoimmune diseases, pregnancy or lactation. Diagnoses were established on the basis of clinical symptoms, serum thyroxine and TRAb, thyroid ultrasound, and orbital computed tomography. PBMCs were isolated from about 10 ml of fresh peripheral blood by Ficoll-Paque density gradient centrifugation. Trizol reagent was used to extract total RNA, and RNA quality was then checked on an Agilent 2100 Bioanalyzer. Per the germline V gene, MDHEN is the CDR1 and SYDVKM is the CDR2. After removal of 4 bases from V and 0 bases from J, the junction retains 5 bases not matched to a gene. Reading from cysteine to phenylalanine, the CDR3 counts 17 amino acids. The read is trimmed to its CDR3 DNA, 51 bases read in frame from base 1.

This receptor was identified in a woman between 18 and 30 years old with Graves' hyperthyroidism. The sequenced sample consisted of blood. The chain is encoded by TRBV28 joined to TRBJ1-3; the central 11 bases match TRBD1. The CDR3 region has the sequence CASSSPGQGVSGNTIYF. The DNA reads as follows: TGTGCCAGCAGTTCCCCGGGACAGGGGGTCTCTGGAAACACCATATATTTT.